Listed here are 17 T cell receptor beta chains from one sample, sequenced in a study of cytomegalovirus exposure and HLA in healthy donors. Amplification used 60 Vbeta primers and 13 Jbeta primers. Produced via immunoSEQ multiplex PCR; TCRdb's table is partial and in-frame only. Altogether about 120,000 clones are present, around two thirds being singletons, with the ten largest covering roughly 9.7%. The sample was PBMCs. These receptors all stem from a woman in her thirties or forties in good health and CMV-seropositive.

V is TRBV5-1 and J is TRBJ2-7, with 8 bases identical to TRBD1. Germline V gene data show CDR1 as SGHRS and CDR2 as YFSETQ. The CDR3 runs to 15 residues. Unmatched junction bases numbered 11, after V lost 4 bases and J lost 5 bases. The CDR3 DNA follows: TGCGCCAGCAGCAATTCGGGACAGGTTAGGAACGAGCAGTACTTC. Amino acids: CASSNSGQVRNEQYF.

The gene calls are TRBV27 and TRBJ2-7, with 9 nucleotides matching TRBD1. There are 15 residues in the CDR3. Trimming removed 2 bases from V and 1 base from J; junction bases left unmatched: 3. Per the germline V gene, CDR1 is MNHEY and CDR2 is SMNVEV (reference sequence). The CDR3 sequence: CASSLVTGGSYEQYF. The CDR3 coding sequence is TGTGCCAGCAGTTTAGTGACAGGGGGATCCTACGAGCAGTACTTC.

This clone has ten or more counts. The rearrangement uses TRBV6-6 and TRBJ1-4, with 7 positions matching TRBD1. The CDR3 spans 13 residues. CDR1 and CDR2 (germline): MNHNY, SVGAGI (reference sequence). The V and J ends lost 4 bases and 8 bases, in that order; junction bases with no gene match: 4. CDR3 protein: CASSLQGREKLFF. CDR3 bases: TGTGCCAGCAGTTTACAGGGGAGAGAAAAACTGTTTTTT.

J is TRBJ2-5 and V is TRBV15, with 8 bases that match TRBD2. Germline loops: CDR1 LNHNV, CDR2 YYDKDF (reference sequence). The CDR3 sequence is 16 residues long. Trimming cost V 3 bases and J 4 bases; bases outside gene matches: 10. The CDR3 here is CATSSDGGGLRETQYF. CDR3 nucleotides: TGTGCCACCAGCAGTGATGGCGGGGGGTTACGAGAGACCCAGTACTTC.

The chain recombines TRBV6-5 with TRBJ2-3, with D perhaps TRBD2 (5 bases). Germline V gene lookup returns CDR1 MNHEY and CDR2 SVGAGI. The V end was cut by 2 bases, the J end by 0 bases, with 6 bases between. This CDR3 is built from 14 residues. In DNA, the CDR3 is TGTGCCAGCAGTTACGGCGGGAGCACAGATACGCAGTATTTT. Protein: CASSYGGSTDTQYF.

This clone was counted between two and nine times. This rearrangement joins TRBV7-9 to TRBJ1-4; TRBD1 is a possible D gene (6 bases). The CDR3 covers 14 residues. Between the trimmed V and J ends, which lost 1 base and 8 bases, there was a span of 11 bases. Germline V CDR1 and CDR2: SEHNR, FQNEAQ (reference sequence). CDR3 in amino acids: CASSLGQDGEKLFF. In DNA form, the CDR3 reads TGTGCCAGCAGCTTAGGACAGGATGGGGAAAAACTGTTTTTT.

The chain has TRBV27 and TRBJ2-7, with D maybe TRBD2 (6 bases). The CDR3 runs 14 residues. Per germline, CDR1 MNHEY and CDR2 SMNVEV (reference sequence). V was shortened by 3 bases and J by 4 bases, with 13 bases between the two germline ends. CDR3 coding DNA: TGTGCCAGCAGTTTCAGGTCTGGGGGGTACGAGCAGTACTTC. Amino acids: CASSFRSGGYEQYF.

This chain links TRBV11-2 with TRBJ1-4; D remains ambiguous. The V gene lost 6 bases and the J gene lost 3 bases, with 14 bases spanning the gap. The CDR3 is 15 amino acids. Germline V CDR1 and CDR2: SGHAT, FQNNGV. The CDR3 nucleotides read TGTGCCAGCAGACTCCTATTAACAGCTAATGAAAAACTGTTTTTT. Amino acid sequence: CASRLLLTANEKLFF.

The V gene is TRBV15, the J gene TRBJ1-4; TRBD1 aligns across 9 bases. Germline lookup yields CDR1 LNHNV and CDR2 YYDKDF (reference sequence). The V and J ends lost 4 bases and 8 bases, in that order; junction bases with no gene match: 5. The CDR3 is made up of 14 amino acids. CDR3 nucleotide sequence: TGTGCCACCAGCAAGGGACAGGGTGAAGAAAAACTGTTTTTT. It specifies CATSKGQGEEKLFF.

V is TRBV11-1 and J is TRBJ2-5; D is possibly TRBD2 (6 bases). The CDR3 sequence is 15 residues long. V was pared by 1 base and J by 3 bases, with 12 bases between. CDR1 and CDR2 from the germline V gene are SGHAT and FQDESV (reference sequence). In nucleotides, the CDR3 is TGTGCCAGCAGCTTAGTTGTTAGCGGCGAAGAGACCCAGTACTTC. Protein: CASSLVVSGEETQYF.

The V gene is TRBV5-1, the J gene TRBJ1-1; D not resolved. This CDR3 is 13 amino acids long. Trimming removed 0 bases from V and 7 bases from J, with 10 bases in between. Looked up from germline, CDR1 is SGHRS and CDR2 is YFSETQ. The CDR3 DNA reads TGCGCCAGCAGCTTGGAGTACATGGTTGAAGCTTTCTTT. Protein sequence: CASSLEYMVEAFF.

The V and J genes are TRBV25-1 and TRBJ2-3, with D hard to call. The germline V gene encodes CDR1 MGHDK and CDR2 SYGVNS. The CDR3 is 14 amino acids. V gave up 1 base and J gave up 8 bases, with 13 bases separating them. The CDR3 loop reads CASSELLVVGTQYF. The CDR3 nucleotides are TGTGCCAGCAGTGAATTATTAGTGGTTGGTACGCAGTATTTT.

The rearrangement joins TRBV30 to TRBJ2-1; D perhaps matches TRBD2 (6 bases). The CDR3 has 15 amino acids. The germline V gene encodes CDR1 GTSNPN and CDR2 SVGIG (reference sequence). Deletions cut 3 bases from V and 3 bases from J, with 15 bases between. CDR3 loop: CAWRPRGAYYNEQFF. DNA for the CDR3: TGTGCCTGGAGGCCGCGGGGAGCGTACTACAATGAGCAGTTCTTC.

V gene TRBV10-3 combines with J gene TRBJ2-1; D perhaps matches TRBD2 (5 bases). Germline V lookup: CDR1 ENHRY, CDR2 SYGVKD. The ends were cut back, 6 bases at V and 10 bases at J, with 16 bases in the middle. This CDR3 region has 13 residues. Written as DNA, the CDR3 is TGTGCCATCAGCGAACTTCTAGCCGCGGAGCAGTTCTTC. This encodes CAISELLAAEQFF.

J is TRBJ2-3 and V is TRBV29-1, with a possible D match to TRBD2 (5 bases). The CDR3 contains 14 residues. V was cut by 4 bases and J by 0 bases, with 11 bases left in between. CDR1 and CDR2 from the germline V gene are SQVTM and ANQGSEA. This chain's CDR3 is CSVAVSGSTDTQYF. Written as DNA, the CDR3 is TGCAGCGTTGCCGTCTCGGGAAGCACAGATACGCAGTATTTT.

The rearrangement links TRBV4-1 to TRBJ1-1; D gene ambiguous. This CDR3 has 18 residues. Germline CDR1 is MGHRA and CDR2 is YSYEKL. V was pared by 1 base and J by 0 bases, with 18 bases between. The CDR3 nucleotides read TGCGCCAGCAGCCAAGTTTGGGTGGGCTTAAGTGTGAACACTGAAGCTTTCTTT. This translates into CASSQVWVGLSVNTEAFF.

The chain combines TRBV5-1 with TRBJ2-5; TRBD1 matches at 9 bases. The germline V gene has CDR1 SGHRS and CDR2 YFSETQ. The CDR3 sequence is 15 residues long. Trimming took 4 bases from V and 4 from J; bases not matched to a gene: 8. CDR3 sequence (DNA): TGCGCCAGCAGCCTGGGGGGACAGGGCAGAGAGACCCAGTACTTC. Translating gives CASSLGGQGRETQYF.